Sequencing of this TCR beta chain was carried out in a study of T cells in Graves' hyperthyroidism and ophthalmopathy. The CDR3 loop spans 12 amino acids. V gave up 3 bases and J gave up 4 bases, with 3 bases separating them. The V gene's germline CDR1 is LGHDT and CDR2 YNNKEL (reference sequence). Those with hyperthyroidism were 18 to 65 years old, newly diagnosed, and ill for under 2 months. Each diagnosis was grounded in clinical symptoms, serum thyroxine and TRAb, thyroid ultrasound, and orbital computed tomography. This clonotype was picked up many times. Its antigen remains unidentified. General study results and limits: A model of 13 V-J pairs discriminated ophthalmopathy from stable hyperthyroidism.

Authors of the study amplified TCR beta CDR3 regions from RNA transcripts. The HTBI primer set served for first-round RT-PCR of the TCR CDR3. TCRdb itself ran the multiplex PCR reads through MiXCR, one entry per CDR3 protein. Here the sample spans around 250,000 distinct CDR3 sequences, roughly 15% being singletons. The receptor was derived from a woman aged 40 to 50 with Graves' hyperthyroidism that later progressed to Graves' ophthalmopathy. The chain joins TRBV3-1 to TRBJ2-2; D remains ambiguous. The material sequenced was blood. CDR3 coding DNA: TGTGCCAGCAGCCATGTCACCGGGGAGCTGTTTTTT. As protein: CASSHVTGELFF.